A selection of T cell receptor beta chains follows, all from one sample in a study of T cell repertoires in cytomegalovirus infection. One entry per CDR3 protein results from TCRdb running MiXCR on the reads. The data show 600,000 to 800,000 distinct CDR3 sequences, approximately 24% seen once. The sample was CD8+ T cells from PBMCs. These receptors all come from a human donor in good health (CMV status not recorded). Some clones in this sample may be carry-over from other donors' samples. Each CDR3 is given with its conserved first and last residue. The order of the fields is CDR3 protein, CDR3 DNA, V gene, clone size, CDR3 length, D gene, J gene. A D gene is named only where the DNA matches it firmly. Not every row has a clone size; where given, it reads once, few, many or a size class.

CDR3aa: CASSRSAFNEQFF
CDR3nt: TGTGCCAGCAGCCGTTCGGCCTTCAATGAGCAGTTCTTC
v_gene: TRBV7-6
abundance: many
len: 13
d_gene: -
j_gene: TRBJ2-1

CDR3aa: CASSPPRGRQETQYF
CDR3nt: TGTGCCAGCAGCCCACCCCGGGGACGGCAAGAGACCCAGTACTTC
v_gene: TRBV5-5
abundance: few
len: 15
d_gene: -
j_gene: TRBJ2-5

CDR3aa: CASSYVRVPTDTQYF
CDR3nt: TGTGCCAGCAGTTACGTCCGGGTTCCCACAGATACGCAGTATTTT
v_gene: TRBV6-2/TRBV6-3
abundance: many
len: 15
d_gene: -
j_gene: TRBJ2-3

CDR3aa: CSVELEGYNQPQHF
CDR3nt: TGCAGCGTTGAATTAGAGGGTTACAATCAGCCCCAGCATTTT
v_gene: TRBV29-1
abundance: -
len: 14
d_gene: -
j_gene: TRBJ1-5

CDR3aa: CASSIGGAEAFF
CDR3nt: TGTGCCAGTAGTATAGGGGGAGCTGAAGCTTTCTTT
v_gene: TRBV19
abundance: few
len: 12
d_gene: -
j_gene: TRBJ1-1

CDR3aa: CASSEYTNSGGETQYF
CDR3nt: TGTGCCAGCAGTGAATATACAAACTCCGGGGGAGAGACCCAGTACTTC
v_gene: TRBV25-1
abundance: -
len: 16
d_gene: -
j_gene: TRBJ2-5

CDR3aa: CSVESSYNEQFF
CDR3nt: TGCAGCGTTGAGAGCTCCTACAATGAGCAGTTCTTC
v_gene: TRBV29-1
abundance: many
len: 12
d_gene: -
j_gene: TRBJ2-1

CDR3aa: CASSGTSGGGQETQYF
CDR3nt: TGTGCCAGCAGCGGGACTAGCGGGGGGGGTCAAGAGACCCAGTACTTC
v_gene: TRBV28
abundance: -
len: 16
d_gene: TRBD2
j_gene: TRBJ2-5

CDR3aa: CASSLGGVGTEAFF
CDR3nt: TGTGCCAGCAGTTTAGGGGGCGTCGGCACTGAAGCTTTCTTT
v_gene: TRBV28
abundance: many
len: 14
d_gene: -
j_gene: TRBJ1-1

CDR3aa: CASSISEAQFF
CDR3nt: TGTGCCAGCAGCATTAGCGAAGCGCAGTTCTTC
v_gene: TRBV5-4
abundance: -
len: 11
d_gene: -
j_gene: TRBJ2-1

CDR3aa: CASSFYRGAKDTQYF
CDR3nt: TGTGCCAGCAGCTTCTATCGGGGGGCCAAAGATACGCAGTATTTT
v_gene: TRBV7-2
abundance: many
len: 15
d_gene: -
j_gene: TRBJ2-3

CDR3aa: CASSLVPRGGYTEAFF
CDR3nt: TGTGCCAGCAGCTTAGTCCCTCGGGGGGGGTACACTGAAGCTTTCTTT
v_gene: TRBV11-2
abundance: few
len: 16
d_gene: -
j_gene: TRBJ1-1

CDR3aa: CASSLIPGTDTQYF
CDR3nt: TGTGCCAGCAGCTTAATCCCAGGCACAGATACGCAGTATTTT
v_gene: TRBV11-2
abundance: few
len: 14
d_gene: -
j_gene: TRBJ2-3

CDR3aa: CSAREEYNGELFF
CDR3nt: TGCAGTGCTAGAGAGGAATACAACGGGGAGCTGTTTTTT
v_gene: TRBV20-1
abundance: -
len: 13
d_gene: -
j_gene: TRBJ2-2

CDR3aa: CASSQGGDETQYF
CDR3nt: TGCGCCAGCAGCCAAGGGGGGGATGAGACCCAGTACTTC
v_gene: TRBV4-1
abundance: few
len: 13
d_gene: -
j_gene: TRBJ2-5

CDR3aa: CASSYRTPEWTEAFF
CDR3nt: TGTGCCAGCAGTTACCGGACGCCGGAATGGACTGAAGCTTTCTTT
v_gene: TRBV28
abundance: -
len: 15
d_gene: -
j_gene: TRBJ1-1

CDR3aa: CASSYPNQGQGDYLHYGYTF
CDR3nt: TGTGCCAGCAGTTACCCGAACCAAGGACAGGGGGATTACCTTCACTATGGCTACACCTTC
v_gene: TRBV6-2/TRBV6-3
abundance: many
len: 20
d_gene: TRBD1
j_gene: TRBJ1-2

CDR3aa: CASSLVEGMNTGELFF
CDR3nt: TGTGCCAGCAGCTTAGTCGAGGGGATGAACACCGGGGAGCTGTTTTTT
v_gene: TRBV7-9
abundance: many
len: 16
d_gene: -
j_gene: TRBJ2-2

CDR3aa: CASSLAGRGAGDTQYF
CDR3nt: TGTGCCAGCAGCTTAGCTGGGCGGGGGGCAGGAGATACGCAGTATTTT
v_gene: TRBV7-2
abundance: -
len: 16
d_gene: TRBD2
j_gene: TRBJ2-3

CDR3aa: CATSSPGQGTSDTQYF
CDR3nt: TGTGCCACCAGCAGTCCGGGACAGGGTACATCAGATACGCAGTATTTT
v_gene: TRBV15
abundance: -
len: 16
d_gene: TRBD1
j_gene: TRBJ2-3

CDR3aa: CASSELAGGADTQYF
CDR3nt: TGTGCCAGCAGTGAACTAGCGGGGGGTGCAGATACGCAGTATTTT
v_gene: TRBV2
abundance: many
len: 15
d_gene: TRBD2
j_gene: TRBJ2-3

CDR3aa: CASSPGTGAHEQYF
CDR3nt: TGTGCCAGCAGTCCCGGGACAGGGGCCCACGAGCAGTACTTC
v_gene: TRBV5-6
abundance: few
len: 14
d_gene: TRBD1
j_gene: TRBJ2-7

CDR3aa: CASSIGRFEAFF
CDR3nt: TGTGCCAGCAGTATCGGACGATTCGAAGCTTTCTTT
v_gene: TRBV12-3/TRBV12-4
abundance: -
len: 12
d_gene: -
j_gene: TRBJ1-1

CDR3aa: CASSYGWNEQFF
CDR3nt: TGTGCCAGCAGTTACGGTTGGAATGAGCAGTTCTTC
v_gene: TRBV6-2/TRBV6-3
abundance: many
len: 12
d_gene: -
j_gene: TRBJ2-1

CDR3aa: CASRYGTEAFF
CDR3nt: TGTGCCAGCAGATATGGGACAGAAGCTTTCTTT
v_gene: TRBV7-6
abundance: few
len: 11
d_gene: -
j_gene: TRBJ1-1

CDR3aa: CASSLVLADNEQFF
CDR3nt: TGTGCCAGCAGCTTAGTGCTAGCGGACAATGAGCAGTTCTTC
v_gene: TRBV7-2
abundance: many
len: 14
d_gene: TRBD2
j_gene: TRBJ2-1

CDR3aa: CASSLFGVSSYNEQFF
CDR3nt: TGTGCCAGCAGCTTATTCGGCGTTAGCTCCTACAATGAGCAGTTCTTC
v_gene: TRBV7-2
abundance: many
len: 16
d_gene: -
j_gene: TRBJ2-1

CDR3aa: CASTFNGGDTEAFF
CDR3nt: TGTGCCAGCACCTTTAATGGGGGGGACACTGAAGCTTTCTTT
v_gene: TRBV28
abundance: many
len: 14
d_gene: -
j_gene: TRBJ1-1

CDR3aa: CASSLAGDGKTQYF
CDR3nt: TGTGCCAGCAGCCTAGCAGGGGACGGGAAGACCCAGTACTTC
v_gene: TRBV7-8
abundance: many
len: 14
d_gene: -
j_gene: TRBJ2-5

CDR3aa: CASSIGTPLPDTQYF
CDR3nt: TGTGCCAGTAGTATTGGGACCCCTCTCCCAGATACGCAGTATTTT
v_gene: TRBV19
abundance: many
len: 15
d_gene: -
j_gene: TRBJ2-3

CDR3aa: CSVWTGRAEAFF
CDR3nt: TGCAGTGTCTGGACAGGGAGGGCTGAAGCTTTCTTT
v_gene: TRBV20-1
abundance: -
len: 12
d_gene: TRBD1
j_gene: TRBJ1-1

CDR3aa: CASSVGAEQFF
CDR3nt: TGTGCCAGCAGTGTTGGGGCGGAGCAGTTCTTC
v_gene: TRBV2
abundance: -
len: 11
d_gene: -
j_gene: TRBJ2-1

CDR3aa: CASTRVRGNQPQHF
CDR3nt: TGTGCCAGCACTAGGGTCAGGGGCAATCAGCCCCAGCATTTT
v_gene: TRBV28
abundance: -
len: 14
d_gene: -
j_gene: TRBJ1-5

CDR3aa: CASSPPGYLAKNIQYF
CDR3nt: TGTGCCAGCAGTCCCCCGGGCTACTTAGCCAAAAACATTCAGTACTTC
v_gene: TRBV28
abundance: -
len: 16
d_gene: -
j_gene: TRBJ2-4

CDR3aa: CASSASGRGQISGNTIYF
CDR3nt: TGTGCCAGCAGCGCCTCTGGACGGGGACAGATCTCTGGAAACACCATATATTTT
v_gene: TRBV9
abundance: -
len: 18
d_gene: TRBD1
j_gene: TRBJ1-3

CDR3aa: CASSFRAGLKHQETQYF
CDR3nt: TGTGCCAGCAGTTTTCGGGCGGGACTCAAACACCAAGAGACCCAGTACTTC
v_gene: TRBV12-3/TRBV12-4
abundance: -
len: 17
d_gene: -
j_gene: TRBJ2-5

CDR3aa: CSARDFLAGGPYNEQFF
CDR3nt: TGCAGTGCTAGAGATTTCCTAGCGGGGGGACCCTACAATGAGCAGTTCTTC
v_gene: TRBV20-1
abundance: -
len: 17
d_gene: TRBD2
j_gene: TRBJ2-1

CDR3aa: CASSLRTPDNSPLHF
CDR3nt: TGTGCCAGCAGTCTAAGGACGCCCGATAATTCACCCCTCCACTTT
v_gene: TRBV12-3/TRBV12-4
abundance: few
len: 15
d_gene: -
j_gene: TRBJ1-6

CDR3aa: CASSFRVQETQYF
CDR3nt: TGTGCCAGCAGTTTTCGTGTTCAAGAGACCCAGTACTTC
v_gene: TRBV28
abundance: once
len: 13
d_gene: -
j_gene: TRBJ2-5

CDR3aa: CASSPLHKGGATQPQHF
CDR3nt: TGTGCCAGCAGTCCCCTTCACAAGGGGGGGGCCACTCAGCCCCAGCATTTT
v_gene: TRBV12-3/TRBV12-4
abundance: -
len: 17
d_gene: -
j_gene: TRBJ1-5

CDR3aa: CASSLVLAGGSSTDTQYF
CDR3nt: TGTGCCAGCAGTTTGGTTTTAGCGGGGGGGAGCAGCACAGATACGCAGTATTTT
v_gene: TRBV28
abundance: many
len: 18
d_gene: TRBD2
j_gene: TRBJ2-3

CDR3aa: CASSLGTETQYF
CDR3nt: TGTGCCAGCAGTTTGGGCACAGAGACCCAGTACTTC
v_gene: TRBV7-6
abundance: many
len: 12
d_gene: -
j_gene: TRBJ2-5

CDR3aa: CASSETSDRENIQYF
CDR3nt: TGTGCCAGCAGTGAGACATCGGACAGGGAAAACATTCAGTACTTC
v_gene: TRBV2
abundance: few
len: 15
d_gene: TRBD1
j_gene: TRBJ2-4

CDR3aa: CASTPGTGRYGYTF
CDR3nt: TGTGCCAGCACCCCTGGGACAGGGCGCTATGGCTACACCTTC
v_gene: TRBV12-3/TRBV12-4
abundance: -
len: 14
d_gene: TRBD1
j_gene: TRBJ1-2

CDR3aa: CASSFSSNYGYTF
CDR3nt: TGTGCCAGCAGCTTTTCGTCTAACTATGGCTACACCTTC
v_gene: TRBV5-6
abundance: -
len: 13
d_gene: -
j_gene: TRBJ1-2

CDR3aa: CAISEGNEQYF
CDR3nt: TGTGCCATCAGTGAGGGAAACGAGCAGTACTTC
v_gene: TRBV10-3
abundance: many
len: 11
d_gene: -
j_gene: TRBJ2-7

CDR3aa: CASSPQTGGTDTQYF
CDR3nt: TGTGCCAGCAGCCCGCAGACAGGGGGCACAGATACGCAGTATTTT
v_gene: TRBV7-9
abundance: -
len: 15
d_gene: TRBD1
j_gene: TRBJ2-3

CDR3aa: CASSSGTGINGYTF
CDR3nt: TGTGCCAGCAGTTCCGGGACAGGGATAAACGGCTACACCTTC
v_gene: TRBV27
abundance: few
len: 14
d_gene: TRBD1
j_gene: TRBJ1-2

CDR3aa: CASEYTGELFF
CDR3nt: TGTGCCAGCGAATACACCGGGGAGCTGTTTTTT
v_gene: TRBV25-1
abundance: -
len: 11
d_gene: -
j_gene: TRBJ2-2